These 6 T cell receptor beta chains originate from one sample sequenced in a study of cytotoxic CD8 clonotypes in ibrutinib-treated CLL. Produced via immunoSEQ multiplex PCR; TCRdb's table is partial and in-frame only. Among over 140,000 clones, about 84% were seen once, and the ten largest hold 7.5% to 8%. The sample was PBMCs, taken after 36 months of ibrutinib treatment. Receptor source: a human donor with chronic lymphocytic leukemia.

This chain joins TRBV15 and TRBJ2-1; D remains ambiguous. Germline CDR1 LNHNV, CDR2 YYDKDF (reference sequence). Trimming took off 5 bases at V and 3 bases at J, with 11 bases between the two ends. The CDR3 is 14 amino acids. The CDR3: CATSGQVNYNEQFF. DNA of the CDR3: TGTGCCACCAGCGGTCAGGTAAACTACAATGAGCAGTTCTTC.

This clone was picked up one time. The V and J genes are TRBV11-3 and TRBJ2-1; 7 bases are shared with TRBD1. Trimming took 3 bases from V and 7 from J; bases not matched to a gene: 3. Germline values: CDR1 SGHNT, CDR2 YENEEA. The CDR3 has 13 amino acids. This chain's CDR3 is CASSLGQWNEQFF. CDR3 DNA: TGTGCCAGCAGCTTGGGACAGTGGAATGAGCAGTTCTTC. The full variable domain, its missing parts supplied by reference TRBV11-3 and TRBJ2-1, is EAGVVQSPRYKIIEKKQPVAFWCNPISGHNTLYWYLQNLGQGPELLIRYENEEAVDDSQLPKDRFSAERLKGVDSTLKIQPAELGDSAVYLCASSLGQWNEQFFGPGTRLTVL.

V usage is TRBV11-2 and J usage is TRBJ2-1, with TRBD1 matching 8 bases. The V and J ends lost 1 base and 7 bases, in that order; junction bases with no gene match: 3. The germline gives CDR1 SGHAT, CDR2 FQNNGV. The CDR3 has 14 residues. CDR3: CASSLVDRGNEQFF. The CDR3 DNA follows: TGTGCCAGCAGCTTAGTAGACAGGGGAAATGAGCAGTTCTTC.

The rearrangement links TRBV19 to TRBJ2-7, with unresolved D. V was shortened by 4 bases and J by 4 bases, with 14 bases between the two germline ends. Germline-derived CDR1 and CDR2 are LNHDA and SQIVND (reference sequence). This CDR3 is built from 14 residues. The CDR3 loop is CASSNPGPQYEQYF. CDR3 DNA: TGTGCCAGTAGTAATCCCGGCCCTCAATACGAGCAGTACTTC.

This sequence joins TRBV5-6 and TRBJ1-6, with D possibly TRBD1 on 6 matching bases. V was trimmed by 3 bases and J by 0 bases, leaving 19 bases between them. CDR1 and CDR2 (germline): SGHDT, YYEEEE. The CDR3 runs 19 residues. CDR3 protein: CASSSDQGKLSSYNSPLHF. For the CDR3, the DNA is TGTGCCAGCAGCTCCGATCAGGGGAAATTGAGCTCCTATAATTCACCCCTCCACTTT.

The chain couples TRBV5-6 to TRBJ1-1, with a tentative D call TRBD1 (5 bases). This CDR3 spans 12 amino acids. The germline V gene has CDR1 SGHDT and CDR2 YYEEEE. The V end was cut by 5 bases, the J end by 10 bases, with 15 bases between. CDR3 in amino acids: CASSRSPGGAFF. The DNA of the CDR3 is TGTGCCAGCAGTCGGTCCCCCGGGGGAGCTTTCTTT. Using reference TRBV5-6 and TRBJ1-1 for the parts outside the CDR3, the full variable domain is DAGVTQSPTHLIKTRGQQVTLRCSPKSGHDTVSWYQQALGQGPQFIFQYYEEEERQRGNFPDRFSGHQFPNYSSELNVNALLLGDSALYLCASSRSPGGAFFGQGTRLTVV.